This record looks at one TCR beta chain sequence and its context. Its antigen is not known. This specimen comes from a study of chemoradiotherapy in HPV16-positive cancers. Study context: Candidate HPV-specific clones and shared TCR motifs came from two HPV16-positive patients.

Whole-study findings and limits: Non-HPV-specific T cells did not expand in tumors during treatment, whereas candidate HPV-specific clones and E7-related motifs did. The functional HPV-specific definition rests on just a couple of HPV16-positive patients.

Germline V gene sequence: CDR1 MGHRA, CDR2 YSYEKL. Trimming took 5 bases from V and 0 from J; bases not matched to a gene: 6. The CDR3 contains 16 residues. Produced via immunoSEQ multiplex PCR; TCRdb's table is partial and in-frame only. The sample consists of roughly 2,000 clones, 67% of them appearing once. V usage is TRBV4-1 and J usage is TRBJ2-2; TRBD1 matches 7 bases. This clonotype originated in a human donor with HPV-associated anogenital cancer. The material sequenced was tumor tissue, taken from a patient who underwent chemoradiotherapy. CDR3 sequence (DNA): TGCGCCAGCAGCTTCCGGACAGGAGCGAACACCGGGGAGCTGTTTTTT. Residues: CASSFRTGANTGELFF.